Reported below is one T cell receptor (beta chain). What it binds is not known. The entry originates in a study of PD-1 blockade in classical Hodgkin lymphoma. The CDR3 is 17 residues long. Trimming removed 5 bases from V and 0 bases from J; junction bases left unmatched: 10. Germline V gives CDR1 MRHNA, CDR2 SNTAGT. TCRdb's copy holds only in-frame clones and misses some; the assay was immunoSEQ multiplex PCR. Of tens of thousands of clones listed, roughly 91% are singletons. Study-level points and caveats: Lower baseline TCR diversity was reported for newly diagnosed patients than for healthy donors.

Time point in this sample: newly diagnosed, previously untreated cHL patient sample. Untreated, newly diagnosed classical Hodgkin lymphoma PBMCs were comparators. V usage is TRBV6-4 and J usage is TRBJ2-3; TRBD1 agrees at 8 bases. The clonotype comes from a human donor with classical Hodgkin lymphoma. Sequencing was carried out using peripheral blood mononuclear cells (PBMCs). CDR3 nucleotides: TGTGCCAGCAGTATGTCAGGGGGCGACTTTAGCACAGATACGCAGTATTTT. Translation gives CASSMSGGDFSTDTQYF.